The 27 T cell receptor beta chains given below trace back to one sample, sequenced in a study of shared clonotypes between healthy human individuals. Clones were read by immunoSEQ multiplex PCR, and TCRdb kept only the in-frame ones, dropping some. This sample has approximately 1,500,000 clones, with about 96% found just once. The sample comprised naive CD4+ T cells sorted from blood. As for subset: CD45RA+ positively selected. Receptor source: a man younger than 45 in good health.

V usage is TRBV6-5 and J usage is TRBJ2-5; unclear D gene. Per the germline V gene, CDR1 is MNHEY and CDR2 is SVGAGI. V shed 8 bases and J shed 2 bases, with 12 bases lying between them. CDR3 size: 13 residues. In DNA, the CDR3 is TGTGCCAGCTTTGGGCGGATACAAGAGACCCAGTACTTC. Amino acids: CASFGRIQETQYF.

This CDR3 is CASSLTSGKLFF. The CDR3 region has the DNA TGTGCCAGCAGTTTAACTTCAGGGAAACTGTTTTTT. The rearrangement joins TRBV28 to TRBJ1-4; tentative D call: TRBD1 (5 bases). Germline lookup yields CDR1 MDHEN and CDR2 SYDVKM. The CDR3 has 12 amino acids. The V end lost 2 bases, the J end lost 11 bases, and 9 bases lay between the germline ends. The whole variable domain, remainder taken from reference TRBV28 and TRBJ1-4, is DVKVTQSSRYLVKRTGEKVFLECVQDMDHENMFWYRQDPGLGLRLIYFSYDVKMKEKGDIPEGYSVSREKKERFSLILESASTNQTSMYLCASSLTSGKLFFGSGTQLSVL.

Regarding this clone: This sample includes further DNA sequences coding for the same CDR3. The chain is built from TRBV7-6 and TRBJ2-7, with 8 bases aligning to TRBD1. Germline assignment: CDR1 SGHVS and CDR2 FNYEAQ. V lost 1 base to trimming and J lost 0 bases; unmatched junction nucleotides: 2. This CDR3 comprises 15 residues. In nucleotides, the CDR3 is TGTGCCAGCAGCTTAGGGGGACAGGCCTCCTACGAGCAGTACTTC. Protein: CASSLGGQASYEQYF.

J is TRBJ2-3 and V is TRBV10-1, with D hard to call. Per the germline V gene, CDR1 is WNHNN and CDR2 is SYGVQD (reference sequence). Trimming shortened V by 0 bases and J by 0 bases, and 7 bases separated the two germline ends. The length of the CDR3 is 15 residues. CDR3 sequence reads: CASSESWGSTDTQYF. The CDR3 nucleotides are TGCGCCAGCAGTGAGTCTTGGGGTAGCACAGATACGCAGTATTTT.

This chain joins TRBV27 and TRBJ2-5; 12 bases align to TRBD2. This CDR3 has 16 amino acids. The germline gives CDR1 MNHEY, CDR2 SMNVEV (reference sequence). V shed 7 bases and J 2 bases; nucleotides not matched to a gene: 8. The CDR3 region is CASTKIGLAGQETQYF. The CDR3 DNA reads TGTGCCAGCACCAAAATCGGACTAGCGGGGCAAGAGACCCAGTACTTC.

This clone was detected once. This chain links TRBV5-1 with TRBJ2-7, with 11 nucleotides matching TRBD2. Germline V gene lookup returns CDR1 SGHRS and CDR2 YFSETQ. V was pared by 5 bases and J by 1 base, with 8 bases of the junction left unmatched. This CDR3 has 16 residues. CDR3 DNA: TGCGCCAGCAGATACGGGACTAGCGGAAGTTCCTACGAGCAGTACTTC. Translation gives CASRYGTSGSSYEQYF.

The J gene is TRBJ2-3, the V gene TRBV11-2, with a possible D match to TRBD1 (6 bases). There are 13 residues in the CDR3. The V and J ends lost 5 bases and 10 bases respectively, with 16 bases between them. Germline CDR1 is SGHAT and CDR2 is FQNNGV. The CDR3 reads CASSRNGRGAQYF. DNA for the CDR3: TGTGCCAGCAGCAGAAATGGCAGGGGCGCGCAGTATTTT.

Note on this clone: Other nucleotide sequences in the sample specify the same CDR3. J is TRBJ2-7 and V is TRBV4-1; the D is unclear. Germline loops: CDR1 MGHRA, CDR2 YSYEKL. Deletions cut 1 base from V and 6 bases from J, with 7 bases between. The CDR3 sequence is 12 residues long. The CDR3 DNA is TGCGCCAGCAGCCAAGTACTTGGCGAGCAGTACTTC. Protein product: CASSQVLGEQYF.

This clone appeared once. V usage is TRBV19 and J usage is TRBJ2-7; TRBD1 agrees at 11 bases. V lost 4 bases and J lost 2; bases outside the gene matches: 7. The CDR3 runs to 16 residues. The germline CDR1 and CDR2 sequences are LNHDA and SQIVND (reference sequence). CDR3 protein: CASSTLKGQGAYEQYF. The CDR3 region has the DNA TGTGCCAGTAGTACTCTTAAGGGACAGGGGGCCTACGAGCAGTACTTC.

The sample holds one count of this clone. The rearrangement joins TRBV29-1 to TRBJ2-3; TRBD1 might be the D (6 bases). The CDR3 runs to 14 residues. Germline V gene sequence: CDR1 SQVTM, CDR2 ANQGSEA. With 5 bases removed from V and 2 bases from J, the gap between germline ends came to 14 bases. The CDR3 protein is CSVSPGTFTDTQYF. In nucleotides, the CDR3 is TGCAGCGTTAGTCCCGGGACATTCACAGATACGCAGTATTTT.

The chain has TRBV27 and TRBJ1-2, with 7 bases fitting TRBD1. Germline CDR1 is MNHEY and CDR2 is SMNVEV (reference sequence). The CDR3 extends over 13 amino acids. J lost 4 bases, V lost 5 bases, and 4 bases had no gene match. CDR3 region: CASSPDRVYGYTF. The CDR3 coding sequence is TGTGCCAGCAGTCCTGACAGGGTCTATGGCTACACCTTC.

The chain joins TRBV4-1 to TRBJ1-3; a weak D match, TRBD1 (5 bases). Germline V gene lookup returns CDR1 MGHRA and CDR2 YSYEKL. Trimming pared 1 base from V and 3 bases from J, leaving 13 bases between. The CDR3 totals 16 residues. This chain's CDR3 is CASSQVIGVYGNTIYF. In DNA, the CDR3 is TGCGCCAGCAGCCAAGTGATAGGGGTGTATGGAAACACCATATATTTT.

This chain connects TRBV14 to TRBJ2-7; TRBD2 matches 7 bases. The length of the CDR3 is 16 residues. V lost 8 bases and J lost 1; bases outside the gene matches: 14. Germline V gene data show CDR1 as SGHDN and CDR2 as FVKESK. CDR3 region: CASPRGGNGRSYEQYF. Here the CDR3 DNA reads TGTGCCAGCCCGAGGGGAGGGAATGGTAGATCCTACGAGCAGTACTTC.

The J gene is TRBJ2-1, the V gene TRBV28; 9 bases map to TRBD2. CDR1 is MDHEN and CDR2 is SYDVKM in the germline V gene. V trimming: 6 bases; J trimming: 2 bases; junction bases outside the gene matches: 8. This CDR3 region has 16 residues. The DNA of the CDR3 is TGTGCCAGCAGCCTAGCGGGAAACCCTACCTACAATGAGCAGTTCTTC. Translating gives CASSLAGNPTYNEQFF.

In the case of this clone: One end of the junction is discordant with germline, which a read error may explain. This chain joins TRBV7-2 and TRBJ2-5; perhaps TRBD1 as D (6 bases). This CDR3 comprises 15 residues. Germline V gene data show CDR1 as SGHTA and CDR2 as FQGNSA. The CDR3, as DNA: TGTGCCAGCAGCTCTAGAGGGCTAAGGGGGATGACCCTGTACTTC. It specifies CASSSRGLRGMTLYF.

J is TRBJ1-1 and V is TRBV4-1; TRBD1 matches 12 bases. J was trimmed by 4 bases and V by 5 bases; bases with no gene match: 8. This CDR3 region has 16 residues. CDR1 and CDR2 (germline): MGHRA, YSYEKL. In DNA, the CDR3 is TGCGCCAGCAGCTTTATCGGGGACAGGGGGCCCACTGAAGCTTTCTTT. Its translation is CASSFIGDRGPTEAFF.

The rearrangement links TRBV5-4 to TRBJ1-2, with no clear D. V lost 5 bases and J 3 bases, leaving 8 bases between the germline ends. The CDR3 runs to 12 residues. From germline, CDR1 is SGHNT and CDR2 YYREEE (reference sequence). CDR3 DNA sequence: TGTGCCAGCAGATACCAGGACTATGGCTACACCTTC. Encoded protein: CASRYQDYGYTF.

This chain joins TRBV5-1 and TRBJ2-1; 7 positions agree with TRBD1. Germline V gene sequence: CDR1 SGHRS, CDR2 YFSETQ. The CDR3 loop spans 16 amino acids. The J segment lost 0 bases and the V segment lost 3 bases, leaving 6 bases of the junction unmatched. The CDR3 is CASSYGQAPSYNEQFF. The CDR3, as DNA: TGCGCCAGCAGCTATGGACAGGCACCCTCCTACAATGAGCAGTTCTTC. The variable domain in full, completed from reference TRBV5-1 and TRBJ2-1, reads KAGVTQTPRYLIKTRGQQVTLSCSPISGHRSVSWYQQTPGQGLQFLFEYFSETQRNKGNFPGRFSGRQFSNSRSEMNVSTLELGDSALYLCASSYGQAPSYNEQFFGPGTRLTVL.

V usage is TRBV5-1 and J usage is TRBJ2-5; 13 bases fit TRBD2. CDR3 length: 16 residues. Germline V gene sequence: CDR1 SGHRS, CDR2 YFSETQ. J lost 5 bases, V lost 2 bases, and 6 bases had no gene match. The CDR3 protein is CASSFGLAGVYETQYF. CDR3 nucleotide sequence: TGCGCCAGCAGCTTCGGACTAGCGGGAGTGTATGAGACCCAGTACTTC.

V gene TRBV7-9 combines with J gene TRBJ2-1; TRBD1 aligns across 7 bases. J lost 9 bases, V lost 1 base, and 3 bases had no gene match. The CDR3 runs 13 residues. Germline V gene sequence: CDR1 SEHNR, CDR2 FQNEAQ (reference sequence). CDR3 in DNA: TGTGCCAGCAGCTTAGACAGGGGCGGTGAGCAGTTCTTC. Translating gives CASSLDRGGEQFF.

The chain couples TRBV30 to TRBJ2-2; TRBD2 matches at 7 bases. The V segment lost 0 bases and the J segment 2 bases; nucleotides outside the gene matches: 9. CDR1 is GTSNPN, CDR2 SVGIG, per germline (reference sequence). CDR3 size: 17 residues. CDR3 sequence reads: CAWSVRRLATNTGELFF. In DNA form, the CDR3 reads TGTGCCTGGAGTGTACGGCGACTAGCTACTAACACCGGGGAGCTGTTTTTT.

The table lists this clone with a count of one. The gene calls are TRBV10-3 and TRBJ2-5; D is possibly TRBD1 or TRBD2 (6 bases each). Germline V gene data show CDR1 as ENHRY and CDR2 as SYGVKD. Trimming took 3 bases from V and 5 from J, leaving 13 bases between them. This CDR3 spans 14 amino acids. The CDR3 loop is CAISDRGGLETQYF. CDR3 in DNA: TGTGCCATCAGTGATCGAGGGGGGCTGGAGACCCAGTACTTC.

The chain carries TRBV6-5 and TRBJ1-5, with D possibly matching TRBD1 (6 bases). V dropped 0 bases and J dropped 7 bases, with 13 bases sitting between them. There are 15 residues in the CDR3. Per the germline V gene, CDR1 is MNHEY and CDR2 is SVGAGI. CDR3 DNA sequence: TGTGCCAGCAGTTACTCAAAGGGGGGTATCCAGCCCCAGCATTTT. Its protein product is CASSYSKGGIQPQHF.

Comment on this clone: The junction departs from germline at one end; a sequencing error may be responsible. This chain links TRBV20-1 with TRBJ2-3; 8 bases fit TRBD2. Germline CDR1 DFQATT, CDR2 SNEGSKA (reference sequence). The CDR3 totals 11 residues. The CDR3 sequence is CSALGLDAQYF. The CDR3 nucleotides read TGCAGTGCACTGGGACTAGATGCGCAGTATTTT.

This clone appeared once. The chain recombines TRBV27 with TRBJ2-5; D ambiguous. This CDR3 region has 14 residues. V was shortened by 5 bases and J by 6 bases, with 16 bases between the two germline ends. Germline CDR1 and CDR2: MNHEY and SMNVEV (reference sequence). The CDR3 here is CASSGSPGRQTQYF. CDR3 coding DNA: TGTGCCAGCAGTGGAAGCCCCGGACGGCAGACCCAGTACTTC.

V and J are TRBV2 and TRBJ1-1; TRBD1 aligns across 9 bases. The CDR3 contains 14 residues. After removal of 9 bases from V and 1 base from J, the junction contained 6 bases not matched to a gene. Looked up from germline, CDR1 is SNHLY and CDR2 is FYNNEI. The CDR3 here is CARHRTGENTEAFF. In nucleotides, the CDR3 is TGTGCCAGACATCGGACAGGGGAGAACACTGAAGCTTTCTTT.

The chain employs TRBV7-3 and TRBJ2-5, with no clear D. Germline CDR1 and CDR2: SGHTA and FQGTGA. The CDR3 is 13 residues long. Trimming took off 5 bases at V and 5 bases at J, with 12 bases between the two ends. The CDR3, as DNA: TGTGCCAGCAGCCCTCAGTCCCAGGAGACCCAGTACTTC. Translation gives CASSPQSQETQYF.